The 24 T cell receptor beta chains presented below share a single source sample, sequenced in a study of PD-1 blockade in classical Hodgkin lymphoma. Clones were read by immunoSEQ multiplex PCR, and TCRdb kept only the in-frame ones, dropping some. The data contain about 44,000 clones, less than 75% of them seen just once; the ten biggest clones take up around 3%. Time point given: cycle 4 day 1 (C4D1), after 5 to 7 weeks of nivolumab. Every patient relapsed after autologous stem cell transplantation, and brentuximab vedotin exposure varied. This material consisted of peripheral blood mononuclear cells (PBMCs), taken before the fourth cycle of nivolumab. The receptor source for this set is a human donor with classical Hodgkin lymphoma.

As to this clone: The sample carries other DNA sequences with the same CDR3. This sequence joins TRBV5-4 and TRBJ1-5; D unclear. The ends were cut back, 0 bases at V and 0 bases at J, with 1 base in the middle. Germline lookup yields CDR1 SGHNT and CDR2 YYREEE (reference sequence). The CDR3 is 13 residues long. The CDR3 here is CASSLGSNQPQHF. Here the CDR3 DNA reads TGTGCCAGCAGCTTGGGTAGCAATCAGCCCCAGCATTTT.

The chain employs TRBV5-6 and TRBJ2-3; D is perhaps TRBD2 (5 bases). This CDR3 is 15 amino acids long. V was clipped by 3 bases and J by 6 bases, with 17 bases between them. From germline, CDR1 is SGHDT and CDR2 YYEEEE. The CDR3 sequence: CASSSGLDRRDTQYF. The CDR3 DNA follows: TGTGCCAGCAGCTCCGGACTGGACCGAAGGGATACGCAGTATTTT.

This clone has a handful of counts. The CDR3 DNA follows: TGTGCCAGCAGTGGACAGGCCTATGGCTACACCTTC. Its translation: CASSGQAYGYTF. The J gene is TRBJ1-2, the V gene TRBV2; possible D gene TRBD1, 6 bases. CDR1 and CDR2 (germline): SNHLY, FYNNEI. Trimming took off 4 bases at V and 4 bases at J, with 7 bases between the two ends. This CDR3 comprises 12 residues.

The rearrangement uses TRBV19 and TRBJ1-4, with D possibly being TRBD1 (6 bases). The CDR3 has 14 amino acids. Trimming took off 7 bases at V and 0 bases at J, with 9 bases between the two ends. From germline, CDR1 is LNHDA and CDR2 SQIVND (reference sequence). This CDR3 reads CASTHRATNEKLFF. The CDR3 DNA reads as TGTGCCAGTACTCACAGGGCAACTAATGAAAAACTGTTTTTT.

The J gene is TRBJ2-7, the V gene TRBV6-6; a possible D gene is TRBD2 (5 bases). The germline V gene encodes CDR1 MNHNY and CDR2 SVGAGI (reference sequence). Trimming cost V 4 bases and J 0 bases, with 7 bases left between them. The CDR3 totals 13 residues. The CDR3 reads CASSLRVSYEQYF. As DNA, the CDR3 is TGTGCCAGCAGTTTGCGGGTCTCCTACGAGCAGTACTTC.

The chain recombines TRBV6-5 with TRBJ1-6, with D possibly being TRBD1 (5 bases). The ends were cut back, 6 bases at V and 5 bases at J, with 14 bases in the middle. From germline, CDR1 is MNHEY and CDR2 SVGAGI. The CDR3 has 15 amino acids. The CDR3 region is CASRPSGTDNSPLHF. CDR3 in DNA: TGTGCCAGCAGACCCTCCGGGACGGATAATTCACCCCTCCACTTT.

This sequence joins TRBV7-2 and TRBJ2-7; D might be TRBD1 (6 bases). Trimming shortened V by 5 bases and J by 3 bases, and 17 bases separated the two germline ends. The CDR3 contains 15 residues. Germline V CDR1 and CDR2: SGHTA, FQGNSA. The CDR3 region is CASSPDSLSFYEQYF. CDR3 nucleotides: TGTGCCAGCAGCCCGGACAGCCTTAGTTTCTACGAGCAGTACTTC.

The V gene is TRBV5-4, the J gene TRBJ2-3; 9 nucleotides align to TRBD2. The CDR3 spans 16 residues. The germline V gene encodes CDR1 SGHNT and CDR2 YYREEE (reference sequence). Trimming at V came to 2 bases and at J to 4 bases, leaving 8 bases not matched to a gene. This CDR3 reads CASSFKGGGAADTQYF. CDR3 sequence (DNA): TGTGCCAGCAGCTTTAAGGGCGGGGGGGCGGCAGATACGCAGTATTTT.

Points on this clone: Germline and junction disagree at one end, which may indicate a read error. The rearrangement links TRBV5-1 to TRBJ1-4; D remains ambiguous. Germline CDR1 and CDR2: SGHRS and YFSETQ. This CDR3 comprises 14 residues. The chain's CDR3 is CASRFRETYEKLFF. DNA for the CDR3: TGCGCCAGCAGATTCCGGGAAACTTATGAAAAACTGTTTTTT.

The CDR3 loop is CASSPRSGGNEQYF. Here the CDR3 DNA reads TGTGCCAGCTCACCGCGGAGTGGGGGAAACGAGCAGTACTTC. The rearrangement joins TRBV18 to TRBJ2-7; D tentatively reads TRBD1 or TRBD2 (5 bases each). V was shortened by 3 bases and J by 5 bases, with 14 bases between the two germline ends. CDR1 is KGHSH and CDR2 is LQKENI in the germline V gene. There are 14 residues in the CDR3.

V and J are TRBV10-3 and TRBJ1-5, with 7 bases aligning to TRBD1. V trimming: 0 bases; J trimming: 5 bases; junction bases outside the gene matches: 7. The CDR3 runs 16 residues. The germline gives CDR1 ENHRY, CDR2 SYGVKD. CDR3 sequence reads: CAISESAGGTDQPQHF. As DNA, the CDR3 is TGTGCCATCAGTGAGTCGGCAGGGGGAACCGATCAGCCCCAGCATTTT.

This clone was recorded a few times. The germline gene is not matched at one end of the junction; a read error may be the cause. The V gene is TRBV20-1, the J gene TRBJ2-5, with 9 nucleotides matching TRBD2. The length of the CDR3 is 10 residues. Per the germline V gene, CDR1 is DFQATT and CDR2 is SNEGSKA (reference sequence). The CDR3 region has the DNA TGCAGTGCGGACGGGACTAGCAGGCACTTC. Protein product: CSADGTSRHF.

The CDR3 region has the DNA TGTGCCAGCAGCTTCGGACAGGGTGATCGAGATACGCAGTATTTT. Translated: CASSFGQGDRDTQYF. This chain joins TRBV7-3 and TRBJ2-3, with 8 nucleotides matching TRBD1. J lost 5 bases, V lost 3 bases, and 7 bases had no gene match. The germline CDR1 and CDR2 sequences are SGHTA and FQGTGA. The CDR3 runs to 15 residues.

V gene TRBV28 combines with J gene TRBJ2-7; maybe TRBD1 (6 bases). With 5 bases removed from V and 1 base from J, the gap between germline ends came to 12 bases. Germline loops: CDR1 MDHEN, CDR2 SYDVKM. The CDR3 extends over 14 amino acids. CDR3 sequence: CASSVARGSYEQYF. The DNA for the CDR3 is TGTGCCAGCAGTGTGGCCAGGGGATCCTACGAGCAGTACTTC.

This clone was observed a single time. This chain joins TRBV11-3 and TRBJ2-2; 8 nucleotides agree with TRBD2. Germline trimming cut 1 base from V and 7 bases from J; bases unmatched to any gene: 5. In germline, CDR1 is SGHNT, CDR2 YENEEA. There are 15 residues in the CDR3. The CDR3 region is CASSLAGGQVGELFF. The DNA for the CDR3 is TGTGCCAGCAGCTTAGCGGGAGGGCAAGTCGGGGAGCTGTTTTTT.

This chain links TRBV19 with TRBJ1-5; TRBD1 aligns across 7 bases. V gave up 5 bases and J gave up 4 bases; unmatched junction bases: 8. The CDR3 is made up of 15 amino acids. Germline lookup yields CDR1 LNHDA and CDR2 SQIVND (reference sequence). The CDR3 spells CASSARKGQNQPQHF. DNA for the CDR3: TGTGCCAGTAGTGCCCGGAAGGGACAGAATCAGCCCCAGCATTTT.

The chain employs TRBV5-1 and TRBJ2-6, with D possibly being TRBD1 (8 bases). This CDR3 is 18 amino acids long. V dropped 4 bases and J dropped 3 bases, with 20 bases sitting between them. Germline-derived CDR1 and CDR2 are SGHRS and YFSETQ. This CDR3 reads CASSTVGQGGLGANVLTF. CDR3 sequence (DNA): TGCGCCAGCAGCACAGTTGGACAGGGAGGGCTTGGGGCCAACGTCCTGACTTTC.

This clone was recorded only once. The chain couples TRBV6-1 to TRBJ2-5, with 11 nucleotides matching TRBD2. The CDR3 consists of 15 residues. Germline V gene lookup returns CDR1 MNHNS and CDR2 SASEGT. The junction had 4 bases not matched to a gene; V was cut back by 2 bases and J by 5 bases. The CDR3 DNA follows: TGTGCCAGCAGTGAAATAGCGGGAGGGGGGGAGACCCAGTACTTC. Translation: CASSEIAGGGETQYF.

The V and J genes are TRBV7-3 and TRBJ2-1, with a tentative D call TRBD1 (6 bases). The CDR3 has 16 amino acids. V dropped 3 bases and J dropped 3 bases, with 15 bases sitting between them. Germline lookup yields CDR1 SGHTA and CDR2 FQGTGA. CDR3: CASSLIPDSYYNEQFF. As DNA, the CDR3 is TGTGCCAGCAGCTTGATCCCGGACAGCTACTACAATGAGCAGTTCTTC.

V gene TRBV18 combines with J gene TRBJ1-2; 7 nucleotides agree with TRBD1. Germline-derived CDR1 and CDR2 are KGHSH and LQKENI. The CDR3 covers 15 residues. The junction had 4 bases not matched to a gene; V was cut back by 3 bases and J by 0 bases. Here the CDR3 reads CASSPGTESNYGYTF. CDR3 sequence (DNA): TGTGCCAGCTCACCTGGGACAGAGTCTAACTATGGCTACACCTTC.

The chain recombines TRBV28 with TRBJ2-7; maybe TRBD1 (6 bases). This CDR3 is 13 amino acids long. The germline gives CDR1 MDHEN, CDR2 SYDVKM. V dropped 6 bases and J dropped 3 bases, with 12 bases sitting between them. The CDR3 spells CASRRTGSYEQYF. The CDR3 DNA is TGTGCCAGCAGGCGCACAGGGAGCTACGAGCAGTACTTC. The complete variable domain, with remaining parts taken from reference TRBV28 and TRBJ2-7, reads DVKVTQSSRYLVKRTGEKVFLECVQDMDHENMFWYRQDPGLGLRLIYFSYDVKMKEKGDIPEGYSVSREKKERFSLILESASTNQTSMYLCASRRTGSYEQYFGPGTRLTVT.

The CDR3 loop is CASGTGQGLSYEQYF. DNA for the CDR3: TGTGCCAGCGGGACGGGACAGGGGCTTTCCTACGAGCAGTACTTC. This chain joins TRBV6-1 and TRBJ2-7; 10 bases map to TRBD1. Trimming took 8 bases from V and 1 from J; bases not matched to a gene: 8. CDR1 is MNHNS and CDR2 is SASEGT in the germline V gene. CDR3 length equals 15 residues.

The V call is TRBV28, the J call TRBJ2-2; the D is unclear. This CDR3 comprises 12 residues. CDR1 and CDR2 (germline): MDHEN, SYDVKM. V dropped 5 bases and J dropped 8 bases, with 9 bases sitting between them. The CDR3 reads CASSPWGGELFF. The CDR3 DNA reads TGTGCCAGCAGTCCATGGGGAGGGGAGCTGTTTTTT.

This chain links TRBV19 with TRBJ2-5; 8 positions agree with TRBD1. The CDR3 extends over 16 amino acids. Losses at the gene ends were 3 bases for V and 5 bases for J; bases not matched to a gene: 11. The germline V gene has CDR1 LNHDA and CDR2 SQIVND (reference sequence). This CDR3 is CASSMGLQGARETQYF. CDR3 sequence (DNA): TGTGCCAGTAGTATGGGCCTGCAGGGGGCTCGGGAGACCCAGTACTTC.